These T cell receptor beta chains were read from a single sample in a study of blood T cell repertoires in COVID-19. Profiled with immunoSEQ multiplex PCR; TCRdb holds only in-frame clones, not every one. The sample shows about 200,000 clones, 75% to 95% of them seen only once. Specimen: peripheral blood. These receptors all stem from a middle-aged man with acute or convalescent COVID-19. Each CDR3 is given with its conserved first and last residue. Fields, in order: clone size, D gene, J gene, V gene, CDR3 DNA, CDR3 protein. D genes are given only for firm matches. Clone size, where shown, is once, few, many, or a class for clones that have expanded.

NA,TRBD2,TRBJ2-3,TRBV18,TGTGCCAGCTCACCGCGCCCTAGCGGGGGGGATGATACGCAGTATTTT,CASSPRPSGGDDTQYF
NA,NA,TRBJ1-1,TRBV3-1/TRBV3-2,TGTGCCAGCAGCCAAAGGGGGAGGGGGGCCACTGAAGCTTTCTTT,CASSQRGRGATEAFF
NA,NA,TRBJ1-1,TRBV7-3,TGTGCCAGCAGCTTAGATCGGGGCACTGAAGCTTTCTTT,CASSLDRGTEAFF
NA,NA,TRBJ1-6,TRBV18,TGTGCCAGCTCATCCCTAGGGAGGGGAGATAATTCACCCCTCCACTTT,CASSSLGRGDNSPLHF
once,NA,TRBJ1-2,TRBV19,TGTGCCACCATCTCCCGCGGCCAGTCCTATGGCTACACCTTC,CATISRGQSYGYTF
once,NA,TRBJ1-1,TRBV7-3,TGTGCCAGCAGCTTAACTGCGGGGCCAGCTTTCTTT,CASSLTAGPAFF
NA,NA,TRBJ1-4,TRBV19,TGTGCCAGTAGTATCTCCAGTAATGAAAAACTGTTTTTT,CASSISSNEKLFF
NA,NA,TRBJ1-2,TRBV29-1,TGCAGCGTGGCTCGGACACCTAATGCCCCCTCTAACTATGGCTACACCTTC,CSVARTPNAPSNYGYTF
NA,TRBD1,TRBJ2-5,TRBV10-3,TGTGCCATCAGTGCCGAGGGAGGACAGGGGATGGAGACCCAGTACTTC,CAISAEGGQGMETQYF
NA,NA,TRBJ1-6,TRBV30,TGTGCCTGGAGTTCCCGGGGGGCTGGGGACTCACCCCTCCACTTT,CAWSSRGAGDSPLHF
NA,TRBD1,TRBJ1-5,TRBV28,TGTGCCAGCAGCTCGGGACAGGGGAATCAGCCCCAGCATTTT,CASSSGQGNQPQHF
NA,TRBD2,TRBJ2-7,TRBV27,TGTGCCAGCAGCCCGGGGGGACTAGCGTTCTCCTACGAGCAGTACTTC,CASSPGGLAFSYEQYF
NA,TRBD1,TRBJ1-2,TRBV11-2,TGTGCCAGCAGCTTAGATGAGGGGACAGATGGCTACACCTTC,CASSLDEGTDGYTF
NA,TRBD1,TRBJ1-1,TRBV9,TGTGCCAGCAGCAAAGACCCGACAGGGTTAACCACTGAAGCTTTCTTT,CASSKDPTGLTTEAFF
NA,TRBD1,TRBJ2-5,TRBV28,TGTGCCAGCACCCCGGGACAGGGGGAAGAGACCCAGTACTTC,CASTPGQGEETQYF
once,NA,TRBJ2-6,TRBV24-1,TGTGCCACCAGTGATTTCAGCTCTGGGGCCAACGTCCTGACTTTC,CATSDFSSGANVLTF
NA,NA,TRBJ1-3,TRBV10-3,TGTGCCATCAGCGCACGTGGAGACAGCCTAACAGGTGGAAACACCATATATTTT,CAISARGDSLTGGNTIYF
NA,NA,TRBJ1-2,TRBV6-1,TGTGCCAGCAGTGAAGGGGGGGGGACCCGTGGCTACACCTTC,CASSEGGGTRGYTF
NA,NA,TRBJ1-3,TRBV6-5,TGTGCCAGCAGCCACCTTCCAGATGGAAACACCATATATTTT,CASSHLPDGNTIYF
NA,NA,TRBJ1-2,TRBV2,TGTGCCAGCAGTGAAAAGGGGTATGGCTACACCTTC,CASSEKGYGYTF
NA,NA,TRBJ2-2,TRBV7-6,TGTGCCAGCAGCCTAGCGCCTAGCGTGAACACCGGGGAGCTGTTTTTT,CASSLAPSVNTGELFF
NA,NA,TRBJ2-1,TRBV28,TGTGCCAGCAACCTAGCTGACAATGAGCAGTTCTTC,CASNLADNEQFF
NA,NA,TRBJ1-1,TRBV10-3,TGTGCCATCAGGACAATGAACACTGAAGCTTTCTTT,CAIRTMNTEAFF
once,TRBD1,TRBJ2-7,TRBV9,TGTGCCAGCAGCGTAGAAGGACAGGGAACGGCCGAGCAGTACTTC,CASSVEGQGTAEQYF
once,NA,TRBJ2-2,TRBV7-8,TGTGCCAGCAGCTTAGGACGCAGGGGTAACACCGGGGAGCTGTTTTTT,CASSLGRRGNTGELFF
NA,TRBD1,TRBJ1-3,TRBV10-3,TGTGCCATCAGTGAAGGACAGGGGAATGGAAACACCATATATTTT,CAISEGQGNGNTIYF
NA,TRBD1,TRBJ1-1,TRBV7-2,TGTGCCAGCAGCTCAGACAGGGGGGGGAACACTGAAGCTTTCTTT,CASSSDRGGNTEAFF
NA,NA,TRBJ1-1,TRBV14,TGTGCCAGCAGCCAGAGGGTAGTATCTCACACTGAAGCTTTCTTT,CASSQRVVSHTEAFF
NA,NA,TRBJ1-2,TRBV2,TGTGCCAGCGGGAGCAGAAACTATGGCTACACCTTC,CASGSRNYGYTF
NA,NA,TRBJ2-1,TRBV7-2,TGTGCCAGCAGCGCGACTGGCGGGATGCAGTTCTTC,CASSATGGMQFF
few,NA,TRBJ1-5,TRBV27,TGTGCCAGCAGTTTATCGGGACAAAGGGGCAATCAGCCCCAGCATTTT,CASSLSGQRGNQPQHF
NA,NA,TRBJ1-5,TRBV19,TGTGCCAGTAGTATTTCGGAGAGGCGGCCGAATCAGCCCCAGCATTTT,CASSISERRPNQPQHF
NA,NA,TRBJ1-6,TRBV5-1,TGCGCCAGCAGCTTGGACAGGGCTTATAATTCACCCCTCCACTTT,CASSLDRAYNSPLHF